The present TCR beta chain was sequenced within a study of memory CD4+ T cells and cytomegalovirus serostatus. Study overall: Of the healthy Belgian adults, 9 were CMV seropositive and 20 to 30 seronegative.

Germline V gives CDR1 DFQATT, CDR2 SNEGSKA (reference sequence). V was cut by 6 bases and J by 4 bases, with 6 bases left in between. The CDR3 spans 10 residues. Single viable CD3+CD4+CD8-CD45RO+ cells were sorted as the memory CD4+ T cells. A few counts support this clone. No antigen is known for it. The method was immunoSEQ multiplex PCR; TCRdb's version includes in-frame clones alone and lacks a portion of them. The data hold 75,000 to 95,000 clones, with approximately 80% observed a single time. General study points: About 40% of the roughly 160 known CMV-associated TCRbeta sequences appeared in CD4+ memory.

Sequencing used memory CD4+ T cells from blood. The rearrangement uses TRBV20-1 and TRBJ2-5, with D perhaps given as TRBD1 or TRBD2 (5 bases each). This TCR was sampled from an adult in good health and CMV-seronegative. CDR3: CSAGTETQYF. Written as DNA, the CDR3 is TGCAGTGCAGGGACAGAGACCCAGTACTTC.